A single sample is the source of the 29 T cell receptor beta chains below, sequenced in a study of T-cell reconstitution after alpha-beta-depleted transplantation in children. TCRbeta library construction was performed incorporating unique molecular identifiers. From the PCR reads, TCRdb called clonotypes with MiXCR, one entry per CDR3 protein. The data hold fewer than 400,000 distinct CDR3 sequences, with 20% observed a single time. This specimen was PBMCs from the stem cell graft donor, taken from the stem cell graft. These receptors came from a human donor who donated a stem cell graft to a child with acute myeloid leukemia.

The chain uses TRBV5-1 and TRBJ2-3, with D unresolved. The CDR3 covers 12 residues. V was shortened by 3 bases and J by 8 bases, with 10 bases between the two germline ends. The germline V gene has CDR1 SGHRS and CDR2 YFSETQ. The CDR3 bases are TGCGCCAGCAGCTCCCCCTTGGGTACGCAGTATTTT. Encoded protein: CASSSPLGTQYF.

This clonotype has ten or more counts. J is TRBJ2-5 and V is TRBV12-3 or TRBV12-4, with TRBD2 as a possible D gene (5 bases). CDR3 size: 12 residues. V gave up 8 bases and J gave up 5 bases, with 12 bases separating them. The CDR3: CASLGGGETQYF. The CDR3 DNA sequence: TGTGCCAGCCTGGGCGGCGGGGAGACCCAGTACTTC.

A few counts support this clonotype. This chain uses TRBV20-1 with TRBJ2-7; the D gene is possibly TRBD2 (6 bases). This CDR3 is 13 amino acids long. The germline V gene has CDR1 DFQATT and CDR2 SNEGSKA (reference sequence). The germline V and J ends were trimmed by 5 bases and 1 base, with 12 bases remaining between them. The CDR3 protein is CSALWRVSYEQYF. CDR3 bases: TGCAGTGCTCTCTGGAGGGTTTCCTACGAGCAGTACTTC.

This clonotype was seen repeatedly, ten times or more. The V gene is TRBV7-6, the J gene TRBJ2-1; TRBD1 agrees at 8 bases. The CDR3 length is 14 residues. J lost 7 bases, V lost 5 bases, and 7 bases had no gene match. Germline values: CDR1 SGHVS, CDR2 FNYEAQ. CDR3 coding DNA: TGTGCCAGCAGCCCCGGACAGGGTGGGAATGAGCAGTTCTTC. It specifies CASSPGQGGNEQFF.

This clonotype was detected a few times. The CDR3 region is CASSLSAGVSRNEQFF. DNA of the CDR3: TGCGCCAGCAGCTTGTCAGCGGGAGTTTCTCGAAATGAGCAGTTCTTC. This chain uses TRBV5-1 with TRBJ2-1, with 8 positions matching TRBD2. CDR1 and CDR2 from the germline V gene are SGHRS and YFSETQ. This CDR3 has 16 amino acids. The junction had 10 bases not matched to a gene; V was cut back by 1 base and J by 7 bases. Drawing the rest from reference TRBV5-1 and TRBJ2-1, the complete variable domain is KAGVTQTPRYLIKTRGQQVTLSCSPISGHRSVSWYQQTPGQGLQFLFEYFSETQRNKGNFPGRFSGRQFSNSRSEMNVSTLELGDSALYLCASSLSAGVSRNEQFFGPGTRLTVL.

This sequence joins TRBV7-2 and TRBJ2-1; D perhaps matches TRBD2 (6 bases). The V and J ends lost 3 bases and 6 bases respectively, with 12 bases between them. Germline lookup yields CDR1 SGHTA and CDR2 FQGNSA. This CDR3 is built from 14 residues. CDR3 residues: CASSLSGQSNEQFF. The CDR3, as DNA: TGTGCCAGCAGCTTGAGCGGGCAGAGCAATGAGCAGTTCTTC.

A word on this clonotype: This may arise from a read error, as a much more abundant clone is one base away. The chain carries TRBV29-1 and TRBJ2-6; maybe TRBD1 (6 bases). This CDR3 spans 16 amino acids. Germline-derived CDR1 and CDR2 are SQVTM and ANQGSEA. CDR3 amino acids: CSVEAQGNSGTNVLTF. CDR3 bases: TGCAGCGTTGAAGCACAGGGTAACTCTGGGACCAACGTCCTGACTTTC.

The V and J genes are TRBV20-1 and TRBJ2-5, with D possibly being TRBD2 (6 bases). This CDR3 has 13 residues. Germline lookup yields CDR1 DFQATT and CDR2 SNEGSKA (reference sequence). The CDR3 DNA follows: TGCAGGGGCCAGGGAGGCCCTAAAGAGACCCAGTACTTC. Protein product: CRGQGGPKETQYF.

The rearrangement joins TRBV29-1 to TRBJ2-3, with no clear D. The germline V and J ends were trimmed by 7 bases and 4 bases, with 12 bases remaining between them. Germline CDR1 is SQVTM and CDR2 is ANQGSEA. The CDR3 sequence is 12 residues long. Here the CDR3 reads CSAESSPDTQYF. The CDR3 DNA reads TGCAGCGCCGAAAGTAGCCCAGATACGCAGTATTTT.

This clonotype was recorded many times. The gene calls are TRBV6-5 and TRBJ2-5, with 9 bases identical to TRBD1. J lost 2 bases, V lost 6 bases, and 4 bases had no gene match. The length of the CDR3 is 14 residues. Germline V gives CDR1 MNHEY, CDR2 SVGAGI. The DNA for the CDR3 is TGTGCCAGCAGCCCCGACAGGGGGCAAGAGACCCAGTACTTC. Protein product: CASSPDRGQETQYF.

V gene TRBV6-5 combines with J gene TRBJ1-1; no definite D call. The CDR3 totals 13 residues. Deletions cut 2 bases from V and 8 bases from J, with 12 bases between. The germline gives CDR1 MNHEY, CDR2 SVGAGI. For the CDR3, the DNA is TGTGCCAGCAGTTACCTGTCATCGTCAGAAGCTTTCTTT. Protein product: CASSYLSSSEAFF.

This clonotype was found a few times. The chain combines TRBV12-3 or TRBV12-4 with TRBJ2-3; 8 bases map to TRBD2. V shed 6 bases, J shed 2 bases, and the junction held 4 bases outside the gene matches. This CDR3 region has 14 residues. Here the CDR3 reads CASRSGRVTDTQYF. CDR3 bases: TGTGCCAGCAGATCCGGGAGGGTCACAGATACGCAGTATTTT.

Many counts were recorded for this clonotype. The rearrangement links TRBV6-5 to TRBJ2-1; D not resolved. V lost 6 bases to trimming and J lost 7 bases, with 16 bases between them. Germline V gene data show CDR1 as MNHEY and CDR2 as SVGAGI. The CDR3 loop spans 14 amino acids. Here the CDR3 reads CASRASSEVNEQFF. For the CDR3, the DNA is TGTGCCAGCAGGGCCTCATCAGAGGTGAATGAGCAGTTCTTC.

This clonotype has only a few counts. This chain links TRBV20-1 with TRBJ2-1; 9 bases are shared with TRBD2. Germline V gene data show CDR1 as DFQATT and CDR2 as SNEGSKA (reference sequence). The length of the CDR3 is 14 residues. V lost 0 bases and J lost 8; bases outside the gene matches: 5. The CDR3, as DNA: TGCAGTGCTAGAGAAGGTAGCGGGAGCTATGAGCAGTTCTTC. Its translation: CSAREGSGSYEQFF.

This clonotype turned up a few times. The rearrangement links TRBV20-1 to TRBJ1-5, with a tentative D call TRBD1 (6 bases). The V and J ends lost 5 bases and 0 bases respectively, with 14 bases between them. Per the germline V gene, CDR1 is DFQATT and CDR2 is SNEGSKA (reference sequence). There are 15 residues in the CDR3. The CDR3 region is CSAWGGGRSNQPQHF. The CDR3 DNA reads TGCAGTGCTTGGGGAGGGGGGCGTAGCAATCAGCCCCAGCATTTT.

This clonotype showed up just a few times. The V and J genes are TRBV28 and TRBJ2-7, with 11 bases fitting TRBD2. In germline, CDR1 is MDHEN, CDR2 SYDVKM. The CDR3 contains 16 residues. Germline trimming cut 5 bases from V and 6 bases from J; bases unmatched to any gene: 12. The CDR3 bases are TGTGCCAGCAGTCAAGTCCTAGCGGGAGGATCTTTCGAGCAGTACTTC. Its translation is CASSQVLAGGSFEQYF.

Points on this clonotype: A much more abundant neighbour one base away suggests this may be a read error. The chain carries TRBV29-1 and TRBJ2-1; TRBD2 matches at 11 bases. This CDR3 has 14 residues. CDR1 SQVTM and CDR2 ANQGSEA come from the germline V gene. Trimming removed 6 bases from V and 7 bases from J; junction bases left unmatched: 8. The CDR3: CSVGYLAGGNEQFF. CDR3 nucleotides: TGCAGCGTGGGGTATCTAGCGGGGGGTAATGAGCAGTTCTTC.

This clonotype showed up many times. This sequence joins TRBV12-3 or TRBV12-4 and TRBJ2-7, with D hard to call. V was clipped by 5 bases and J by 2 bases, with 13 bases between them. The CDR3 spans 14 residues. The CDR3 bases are TGTGCCAGCAGTCCTCGACAAGGGCCCTACGAGCAGTACTTC. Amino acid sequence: CASSPRQGPYEQYF.

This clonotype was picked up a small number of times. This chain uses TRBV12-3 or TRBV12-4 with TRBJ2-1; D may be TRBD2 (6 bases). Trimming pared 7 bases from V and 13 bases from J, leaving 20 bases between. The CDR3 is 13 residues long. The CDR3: CASTTFGGIDQFF. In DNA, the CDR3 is TGTGCCAGCACCACCTTTGGGGGGATCGATCAGTTCTTC.

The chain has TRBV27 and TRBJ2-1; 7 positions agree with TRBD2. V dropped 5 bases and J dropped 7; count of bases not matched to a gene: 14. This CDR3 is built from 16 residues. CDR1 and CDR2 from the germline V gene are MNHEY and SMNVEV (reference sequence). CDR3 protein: CASSPQQGWGGNEQFF. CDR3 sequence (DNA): TGTGCCAGCAGTCCGCAACAAGGATGGGGGGGGAATGAGCAGTTCTTC.

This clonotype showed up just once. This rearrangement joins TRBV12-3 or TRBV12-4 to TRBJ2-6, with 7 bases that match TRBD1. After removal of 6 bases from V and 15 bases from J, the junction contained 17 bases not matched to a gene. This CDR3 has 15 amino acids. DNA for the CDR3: TGTGCCAGCAGCGAAACCGGGACAGCCCTTTCAGACCTGACTTTC. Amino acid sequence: CASSETGTALSDLTF.

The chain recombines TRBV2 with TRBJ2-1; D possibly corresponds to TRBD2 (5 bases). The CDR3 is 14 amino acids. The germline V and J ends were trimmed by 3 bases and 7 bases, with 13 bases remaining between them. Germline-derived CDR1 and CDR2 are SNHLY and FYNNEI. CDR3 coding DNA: TGTGCCAGCAGTGAGAGGACTGGGTTGAATGAGCAGTTCTTC. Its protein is CASSERTGLNEQFF.

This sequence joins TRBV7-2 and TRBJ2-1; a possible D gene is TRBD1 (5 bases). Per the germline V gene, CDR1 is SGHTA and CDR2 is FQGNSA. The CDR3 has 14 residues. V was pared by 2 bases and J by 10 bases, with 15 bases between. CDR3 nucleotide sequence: TGTGCCAGCAGCTTAAGTCCAGGGTCGCGGGAGCAGTTCTTC. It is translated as CASSLSPGSREQFF.

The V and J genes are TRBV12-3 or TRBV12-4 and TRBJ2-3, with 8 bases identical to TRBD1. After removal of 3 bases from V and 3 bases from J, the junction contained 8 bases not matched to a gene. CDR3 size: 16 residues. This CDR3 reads CASSFAWTGLTDTQYF. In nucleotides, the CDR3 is TGTGCCAGCAGTTTCGCTTGGACAGGGTTAACAGATACGCAGTATTTT.

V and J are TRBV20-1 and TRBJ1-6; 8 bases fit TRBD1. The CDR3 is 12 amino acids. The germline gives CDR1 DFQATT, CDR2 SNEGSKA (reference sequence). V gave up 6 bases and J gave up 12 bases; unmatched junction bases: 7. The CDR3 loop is CSAGQGGGPLHF. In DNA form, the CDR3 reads TGCAGTGCAGGACAGGGAGGAGGACCCCTCCACTTT.

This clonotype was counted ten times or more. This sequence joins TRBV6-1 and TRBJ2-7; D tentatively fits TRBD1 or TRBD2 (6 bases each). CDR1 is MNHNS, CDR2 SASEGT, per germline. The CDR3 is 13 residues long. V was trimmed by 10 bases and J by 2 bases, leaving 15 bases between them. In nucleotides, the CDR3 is TGTGCCACCGGCGGGACATCAACCTACGAGCAGTACTTC. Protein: CATGGTSTYEQYF.

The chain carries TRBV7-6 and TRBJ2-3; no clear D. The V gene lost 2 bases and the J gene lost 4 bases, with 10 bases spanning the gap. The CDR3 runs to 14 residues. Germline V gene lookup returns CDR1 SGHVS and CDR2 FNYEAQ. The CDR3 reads CASSLTWIADTQYF. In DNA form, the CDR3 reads TGTGCCAGCAGCTTAACGTGGATCGCAGATACGCAGTATTTT.

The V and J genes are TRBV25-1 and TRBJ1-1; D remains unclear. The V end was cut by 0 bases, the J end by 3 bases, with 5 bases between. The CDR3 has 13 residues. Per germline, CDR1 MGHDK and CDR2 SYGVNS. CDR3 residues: CASSEYSYTEAFF. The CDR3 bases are TGTGCCAGCAGTGAATACAGCTACACTGAAGCTTTCTTT.

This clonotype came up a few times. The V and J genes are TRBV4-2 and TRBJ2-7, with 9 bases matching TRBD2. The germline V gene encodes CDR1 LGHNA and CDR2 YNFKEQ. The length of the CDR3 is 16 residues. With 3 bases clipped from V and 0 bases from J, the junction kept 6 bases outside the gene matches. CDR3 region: CASSHRASGTSYEQYF. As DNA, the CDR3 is TGTGCCAGCAGCCATCGGGCTAGCGGGACCTCCTACGAGCAGTACTTC.